Listed here is a single TCR beta chain. This entry comes from a study of blood T cell repertoires in COVID-19. This CDR3 contains 16 residues. The V gene's germline CDR1 is MGHRA and CDR2 YSYEKL. With V trimmed by 2 bases and J by 5 bases, 2 bases remained unmatched. Original analysis: Amplification of reference gene primers was used by the study to estimate nucleated cell counts. The protocol was immunoSEQ multiplex PCR, while the TCRdb copy is restricted to in-frame clones and leaves out a portion. The DNA gave D and trimming, while V, J and clone size come from that table. The sample shows 130,000 to 150,000 clones, roughly 90% of them seen only once.

The clonotype was recovered from a human donor in a cohort sampled during active COVID-19. This chain joins TRBV4-1 and TRBJ2-2, with 13 bases fitting TRBD2. The sequencing input was peripheral blood. This CDR3 reads CASSQRLAGGTGELFF. The DNA for the CDR3 is TGCGCCAGCAGCCAACGACTAGCGGGGGGTACCGGGGAGCTGTTTTTT.